The 11 T cell receptor beta chains presented below share a single source sample, sequenced in a study of breast tumors, draining lymph nodes, adjacent tissues. TCRdb reprocessed the multiplex PCR reads via MiXCR and lists one record per CDR3 protein. This sample has about 230,000 distinct CDR3 sequences, with approximately 30% found just once. Axillary draining lymph nodes of breast cancer patients supplied the node samples. The sample consisted of axillary lymph node tissue. Every receptor here comes from a female donor with breast cancer. Some clones in this sample may be carry-over from other donors' samples.

This clonotype appeared many times. The J gene is TRBJ1-5, the V gene TRBV6-5; D not certain. The V and J ends lost 3 bases and 6 bases respectively, with 9 bases between them. This CDR3 is built from 13 residues. Per germline, CDR1 MNHEY and CDR2 SVGAGI. CDR3 in amino acids: CASSYGEGQPQHF. The CDR3 DNA reads TGTGCCAGCAGTTATGGGGAGGGTCAGCCCCAGCATTTT.

This clonotype was observed many times. J is TRBJ2-1 and V is TRBV5-6; maybe TRBD1 (5 bases). The CDR3 runs 12 residues. The V gene lost 1 base and the J gene lost 9 bases, with 8 bases spanning the gap. Per the germline V gene, CDR1 is SGHDT and CDR2 is YYEEEE. Here the CDR3 DNA reads TGTGCCAGCAGCTTGAGGGGCGTTGAGCAGTTCTTC. Protein sequence: CASSLRGVEQFF.

This clonotype occurred many times. The gene calls are TRBV12-3 or TRBV12-4 and TRBJ1-2, with D perhaps TRBD1 (5 bases). This CDR3 has 13 amino acids. The V and J ends lost 6 bases and 4 bases respectively, with 12 bases between them. The CDR3 region is CASSLPGLYGYTF. CDR3 nucleotide sequence: TGTGCCAGCAGCCTTCCGGGACTCTATGGCTACACCTTC.

To note about this clonotype: A read error is possible here, since a much larger clone lies one base away. The chain has TRBV20-1 and TRBJ2-3, with 7 bases identical to TRBD2. V dropped 0 bases and J dropped 2; count of bases not matched to a gene: 14. CDR3 length: 18 residues. Per the germline V gene, CDR1 is DFQATT and CDR2 is SNEGSKA (reference sequence). In DNA, the CDR3 is TGCAGTGCTAGAGAACTAGCGCCGACGGCTTTATACACAGATACGCAGTATTTT. This translates into CSARELAPTALYTDTQYF.

This chain connects TRBV3-1 to TRBJ2-7; 9 bases match TRBD2. Germline V lookup: CDR1 LGHDT, CDR2 YNNKEL (reference sequence). The CDR3 consists of 15 residues. Trimming removed 4 bases from V and 3 bases from J; junction bases left unmatched: 7. CDR3 coding DNA: TGTGCCAGCAGCCCACTCAGCGGGAGGTTCTACGAGCAGTACTTC. This gives the protein CASSPLSGRFYEQYF.

Note on this clonotype: An end of the junction differs from the germline gene, which may be a read error. This sequence joins TRBV28 and TRBJ2-3; 9 positions agree with TRBD2. This CDR3 has 12 amino acids. From germline, CDR1 is MDHEN and CDR2 SYDVKM. CDR3 amino acids: CASSAFSGRVSF. The CDR3 DNA is TGTGCCAGCAGTGCCTTTAGCGGGAGAGTGAGTTTT.

This clonotype was seen repeatedly, ten times or more. The chain links TRBV20-1 to TRBJ2-3, with 10 bases aligning to TRBD2. Per the germline V gene, CDR1 is DFQATT and CDR2 is SNEGSKA (reference sequence). The CDR3 contains 16 residues. V shed 5 bases, J shed 3 bases, and the junction held 11 bases outside the gene matches. CDR3 coding DNA: TGCAGTGCTTTCCGCCCTCTAGCGGGAGCGACAGATACGCAGTATTTT. Translating it yields CSAFRPLAGATDTQYF.

The CDR3 DNA follows: TGTGCCTGGAGTGTCGGCGGGTCCGGGGAAAAACTGTTTTTT. Translation: CAWSVGGSGEKLFF. The chain employs TRBV30 and TRBJ1-4; D not resolved. The germline V gene encodes CDR1 GTSNPN and CDR2 SVGIG (reference sequence). The CDR3 runs 14 residues. Trimming pared 0 bases from V and 8 bases from J, leaving 13 bases between.

This clonotype was seen many times. The chain recombines TRBV10-3 with TRBJ2-1; D might be TRBD2 (6 bases). The V gene's germline CDR1 is ENHRY and CDR2 SYGVKD. The CDR3 runs 14 residues. Trimming removed 0 bases at V and 5 bases at J, with 8 bases between. CDR3: CAISESWGDNEQFF. The CDR3 nucleotides read TGTGCCATCAGTGAGTCTTGGGGGGACAATGAGCAGTTCTTC.

The chain carries TRBV2 and TRBJ2-5; D unresolved. The ends were cut back, 0 bases at V and 9 bases at J, with 8 bases in the middle. The CDR3 loop spans 12 amino acids. Germline V CDR1 and CDR2: SNHLY, FYNNEI. In nucleotides, the CDR3 is TGTGCCAGCAGTGAAGCACCTCAGCCCCAGTACTTC. It encodes CASSEAPQPQYF.

This clonotype has a count of ten or more. The chain is built from TRBV3-1 and TRBJ2-5, with TRBD1 matching 8 bases. The CDR3 is made up of 17 amino acids. CDR1 and CDR2 from the germline V gene are LGHDT and YNNKEL (reference sequence). The trim removed 1 base at V and 2 bases at J, leaving 9 bases unmatched. CDR3 nucleotide sequence: TGTGCCAGCAGCCAAGGGCTGACAGGGGCTAGGCAAGAGACCCAGTACTTC. Protein sequence: CASSQGLTGARQETQYF.